A selection of T cell receptor beta chains follows, all from one sample in a study of cytomegalovirus exposure and HLA in healthy donors. This table comes from immunoSEQ multiplex PCR, and its TCRdb copy is limited to in-frame clones, with some not included. The sample contains under 300,000 clones, approximately 80% of which appear only once. The sequenced material came from PBMCs. The receptors derive from a woman in her fifties or sixties in good health and CMV-seropositive. The CDR3 runs from the conserved cysteine through the conserved F or W. D genes are given only for firm matches. The size of a clone is reported for some rows only, either as once, few or many, or as a class for expanded clones.

TRBJ1-2,.,TRBV30,13,.,CAWNTRANYGYTF,TGTGCCTGGAATACGAGAGCTAACTATGGCTACACCTTC
TRBJ2-1,TRBD1,TRBV9,18,.,CASSVEGGRVSGGGEQFF,TGTGCCAGCAGCGTAGAAGGGGGCCGCGTCTCAGGAGGAGGTGAGCAGTTCTTC
TRBJ2-1,TRBD2,TRBV2,15,.,CASSLSGGRGSEQFF,TGTGCCAGCTCCCTAAGCGGGGGGCGGGGGAGTGAGCAGTTCTTC
TRBJ1-1,.,TRBV4-1,16,.,CASSSRAGGRATEAFF,TGCGCCAGCAGTTCCCGGGCCGGAGGGCGGGCCACTGAAGCTTTCTTT
TRBJ2-1,.,TRBV5-8,16,few,CASSFNTGRVYNEQFF,TGTGCCAGCAGCTTCAATACAGGGAGAGTCTACAATGAGCAGTTCTTC
TRBJ1-2,.,TRBV5-1,13,.,CASSLLGGEGYTF,TGCGCCAGCAGCTTGTTAGGGGGTGAGGGCTACACCTTC
TRBJ1-1,.,TRBV14,13,.,CASSQLDRGEAFF,TGTGCCAGCAGCCAACTGGACAGAGGGGAAGCTTTCTTT
TRBJ1-2,.,TRBV5-4,11,.,CASSLNYGYTF,TGTGCCAGCAGCCTTAACTATGGCTACACCTTC
TRBJ2-1,.,TRBV25-1,14,.,CASSEEWQGNEQFF,TGTGCCAGCAGTGAAGAGTGGCAGGGTAATGAGCAGTTCTTC
TRBJ2-5,.,TRBV10-1,13,few,CASSRDTKETQYF,TGCGCCAGCAGCCGGGACACCAAAGAGACCCAGTACTTC